These T cell receptor beta chains were read from a single sample in a study of cytomegalovirus exposure and HLA in healthy donors. Generated by immunoSEQ multiplex PCR, the TCRdb table keeps only in-frame clones and is missing some. The sample contains around 200,000 clones, approximately 79% of which appear only once. The specimen sequenced was PBMCs. These receptors were obtained from a man aged 18 to 29 in good health and CMV-seronegative. Both conserved end residues are part of each CDR3. A D gene is named only where the DNA matches it firmly. Expanded clones are given a class, and other clones once, few, many or no size at all.

>NA|NA|TRBJ1-1|TRBV6-5
TGTGCCAGCAGTTACTCGTACAGGCTGAACACTGAAGCTTTCTTT
CASSYSYRLNTEAFF
>NA|TRBD2|TRBJ2-1|TRBV15
TGTGCCACCAGCAGAGATACGGGAGGGTCCCATGAGCAGTTCTTC
CATSRDTGGSHEQFF
>many|NA|TRBJ2-2|TRBV4-3
TGCGCCAGCAGCCTAAGGGGGGGGACCGGGGAGCTGTTTTTT
CASSLRGGTGELFF
>NA|NA|TRBJ2-6|TRBV7-6
TGTGCCAGCAGCCGATCACAGGGCTCCGGGGCCAACGTCCTGACTTTC
CASSRSQGSGANVLTF
>NA|NA|TRBJ1-2|TRBV5-5
TGTGCCAGCAGCTTGGAGGCAGGGCTTGGCTACACCTTC
CASSLEAGLGYTF
>NA|NA|TRBJ1-3|TRBV6-1
TGTGCCAGCAGTGCCGTAACAGGTGCTGGAAACACCATATATTTT
CASSAVTGAGNTIYF
>NA|NA|TRBJ1-1|TRBV11-1
TGTGCCAGCAGCCCGGTAACAGGGAACACTGAAGCTTTCTTT
CASSPVTGNTEAFF
>NA|TRBD2|TRBJ2-5|TRBV7-2
TGTGCCAGCAGCCCCCTAGCGGGAGTCCGGGAGACCCAGTACTTC
CASSPLAGVRETQYF
>NA|NA|TRBJ2-7|TRBV10-3
TGTGCCATCAGTGAGTCCAGAACAACGGGACACCCTAACTCCTACGAGCAGTACTTC
CAISESRTTGHPNSYEQYF
>NA|TRBD1|TRBJ2-5|TRBV19
TGTGCCAGTAGTATTCGGGCGACAGGGATAGAGACCCAGTACTTC
CASSIRATGIETQYF
>NA|NA|TRBJ1-1|TRBV15
TGTGCCACCAGCACGGCGGGCACTGAAGCTTTCTTT
CATSTAGTEAFF
>NA|NA|TRBJ2-3|TRBV6-5
TGTGCCAGCAGTTACACGAGGGTCGGGACGCAGTATTTT
CASSYTRVGTQYF
>NA|TRBD1|TRBJ1-5|TRBV7-3
TGTGCCAGCACCACTCAAGGGGACAGGGACAATCAGCCCCAGCATTTT
CASTTQGDRDNQPQHF
>few|NA|TRBJ1-6|TRBV18
TGTGCCAGCTCATCCCCCGGGAATTCACCCCTCCACTTT
CASSSPGNSPLHF
>NA|NA|TRBJ1-1|TRBV4-2
TGTGCCAGCAGCGAAGACCAGTTGAACACTGAAGCTTTCTTT
CASSEDQLNTEAFF
>NA|NA|TRBJ1-6|TRBV2
TGTGCCAGCCTAGTTCTCAATTCACCCCTCCACTTT
CASLVLNSPLHF
>NA|TRBD1|TRBJ1-1|TRBV9
TGTGCCAGCAGCGCCCTGGGACAGGGGACTGAAGCTTTCTTT
CASSALGQGTEAFF
>NA|TRBD2|TRBJ2-1|TRBV7-2
TGTGCCAGCAGCTTAGCTACGACTAGCAGGGTTGAGCAGTTCTTC
CASSLATTSRVEQFF
>NA|NA|TRBJ1-4|TRBV15
TGTGCCACCAGCAGAGATTCCGCAGGAGGCGAAAAACTGTTTTTT
CATSRDSAGGEKLFF
>NA|NA|TRBJ2-7|TRBV5-6
TGTGCCAGCAGCTCCCGGTGGGCAGTCCACGAGCAGTACTTC
CASSSRWAVHEQYF
>once|NA|TRBJ1-1|TRBV28
TGTGCCAGCTCCTTGCAGGGGACGGGAAACACTGAAGCTTTCTTT
CASSLQGTGNTEAFF
>NA|TRBD2|TRBJ2-7|TRBV15
TGTGCCACCAGCAGAGATCTAGCGGGGTTCCACGAGCAGTACTTC
CATSRDLAGFHEQYF
>NA|NA|TRBJ2-7|TRBV30
TGTGCCTGGAGTGTACAGGGACCTTCTGAGCAGTACTTC
CAWSVQGPSEQYF